Below are 8 T cell receptor beta chains sequenced from a single sample in a study of T cells in localized non-small cell lung cancer. TCRdb's copy holds only in-frame clones and misses some; the assay was immunoSEQ multiplex PCR. The data hold roughly 86,000 clones, with almost 85% observed a single time. The sample here was peripheral blood, taken before any cancer treatment. These receptors all come from a man aged 40 to 69 with stage I lung adenocarcinoma.

With regard to this clone: The junction differs from germline at one of its ends, possibly a read error. The chain carries TRBV7-7 and TRBJ2-1, with TRBD2 matching over 11 bases. There are 17 residues in the CDR3. CDR1 and CDR2 from the germline V gene are SSHAT and FNYEAQ (reference sequence). The CDR3 DNA follows: TGTGCTAGCAGCTTATGGGTAAGACTAGCGGGAACTGTTGAGCAGTTCTTC. This gives the protein CASSLWVRLAGTVEQFF.

The chain uses TRBV12-5 and TRBJ2-1; D is unclear. Germline CDR1 and CDR2: LGHNT and FRNRAP. V was clipped by 4 bases and J by 5 bases, with 30 bases between them. This CDR3 region has 20 residues. DNA of the CDR3: TGTGCTAGTGGTTCACAGCTCCAGACCCGACTCCTTTCGGCGAACAATGAGCAGTTCTTC. Encoded protein: CASGSQLQTRLLSANNEQFF. The full variable domain, rest sourced from reference TRBV12-5 and TRBJ2-1, is DARVTQTPRHKVTEMGQEVTMRCQPILGHNTVFWYRQTMMQGLELLAYFRNRAPLDDSGMPKDRFSAEMPDATLATLKIQPSEPRDSAVYFCASGSQLQTRLLSANNEQFFGPGTRLTVL.

The V gene is TRBV7-9, the J gene TRBJ2-7, with 9 nucleotides matching TRBD1. Germline V gives CDR1 SEHNR, CDR2 FQNEAQ (reference sequence). The CDR3 runs 16 residues. V shed 2 bases and J 0 bases; nucleotides not matched to a gene: 5. The CDR3 DNA reads as TGTGCCAGCAGCTTAATCGCGACAGGGGGCTCCTACGAGCAGTACTTC. It translates to CASSLIATGGSYEQYF.

The chain recombines TRBV10-3 with TRBJ2-1, with TRBD2 matching over 12 bases. CDR1 and CDR2 (germline): ENHRY, SYGVKD. With V trimmed by 4 bases and J by 5 bases, 6 bases remained unmatched. The CDR3 is 16 amino acids. The CDR3 is CAISVTSGRSNNEQFF. CDR3 coding DNA: TGTGCCATCAGTGTAACTAGCGGGAGGTCAAACAATGAGCAGTTCTTC.

This chain connects TRBV7-2 to TRBJ2-3; TRBD2 matches 11 bases. The CDR3 has 17 amino acids. V lost 1 base to trimming and J lost 6 bases; unmatched junction nucleotides: 9. Germline loops: CDR1 SGHTA, CDR2 FQGNSA. The chain's CDR3 is CASSLGLAGGGGDTQYF. In nucleotides, the CDR3 is TGTGCCAGCAGCTTAGGTCTAGCGGGGGGAGGAGGGGATACGCAGTATTTT.

The chain links TRBV13 to TRBJ2-5; 12 nucleotides align to TRBD2. The CDR3 length is 15 residues. Trimming removed 3 bases from V and 2 bases from J; junction bases left unmatched: 1. Germline values: CDR1 PRHDT, CDR2 FYEKMQ (reference sequence). CDR3 loop: CASSFGLAGQETQYF. The CDR3 DNA reads TGTGCCAGCAGCTTCGGACTAGCGGGGCAAGAGACCCAGTACTTC.

This clone was detected a few times. The chain recombines TRBV6-5 with TRBJ2-1; 8 nucleotides agree with TRBD2. Losses at the gene ends were 5 bases for V and 14 bases for J; bases not matched to a gene: 11. This CDR3 region has 13 residues. The germline gives CDR1 MNHEY, CDR2 SVGAGI. CDR3 amino acids: CASSPPSTGREFF. CDR3 DNA sequence: TGTGCCAGCAGTCCCCCCTCGACCGGGAGGGAGTTCTTC.

This clone was found once. V gene TRBV27 combines with J gene TRBJ2-5; D is unclear. Germline V gives CDR1 MNHEY, CDR2 SMNVEV (reference sequence). Trimming removed 5 bases at V and 2 bases at J, with 9 bases between. This CDR3 is built from 13 residues. The CDR3 region has the DNA TGTGCCAGCAGTCAGGACGAGCAAGAGACCCAGTACTTC. Residues: CASSQDEQETQYF.